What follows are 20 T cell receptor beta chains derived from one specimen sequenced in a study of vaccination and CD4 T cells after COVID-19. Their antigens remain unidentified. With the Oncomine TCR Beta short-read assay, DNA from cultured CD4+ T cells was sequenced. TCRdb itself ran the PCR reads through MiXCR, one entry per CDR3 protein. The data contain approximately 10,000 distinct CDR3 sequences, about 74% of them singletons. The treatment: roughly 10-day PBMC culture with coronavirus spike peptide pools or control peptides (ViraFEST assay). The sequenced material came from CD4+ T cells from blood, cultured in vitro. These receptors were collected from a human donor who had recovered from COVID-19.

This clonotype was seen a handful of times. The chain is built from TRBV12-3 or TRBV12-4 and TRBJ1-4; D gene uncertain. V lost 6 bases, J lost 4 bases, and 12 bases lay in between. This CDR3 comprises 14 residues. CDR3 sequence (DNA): TGTGCCAGCAGCCCCGGGAGCCGTAATGAAAAACTGTTTTTT. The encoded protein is CASSPGSRNEKLFF.

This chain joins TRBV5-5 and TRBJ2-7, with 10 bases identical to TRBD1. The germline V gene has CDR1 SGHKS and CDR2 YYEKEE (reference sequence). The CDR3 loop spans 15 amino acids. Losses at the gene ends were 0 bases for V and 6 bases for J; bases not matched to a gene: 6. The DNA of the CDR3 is TGTGCCAGCAGCTTGGTCCCGGGACAGGGGATCGAGCAGTACTTC. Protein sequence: CASSLVPGQGIEQYF. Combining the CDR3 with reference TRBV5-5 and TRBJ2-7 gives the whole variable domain DAGVTQSPTHLIKTRGQQVTLRCSPISGHKSVSWYQQVLGQGPQFIFQYYEKEERGRGNFPDRFSARQFPNYSSELNVNALLLGDSALYLCASSLVPGQGIEQYFGPGTRLTVT.

CDR3 nucleotides: TGTGCCAGTAGTAGACCCACAGGGGGTTCGGACAATCAGCCCCAGCATTTT. Translating it yields CASSRPTGGSDNQPQHF. The chain combines TRBV19 with TRBJ1-5; TRBD1 aligns across 8 bases. CDR1 and CDR2 (germline): LNHDA, SQIVND (reference sequence). The CDR3 consists of 17 residues. Losses at the gene ends were 4 bases for V and 3 bases for J; bases not matched to a gene: 11. Full variable domain (missing parts from reference TRBV19 and TRBJ1-5): DGGITQSPKYLFRKEGQNVTLSCEQNLNHDAMYWYRQDPGQGLRLIYYSQIVNDFQKGDIAEGYSVSREKKESFPLTVTSAQKNPTAFYLCASSRPTGGSDNQPQHFGDGTRLSIL.

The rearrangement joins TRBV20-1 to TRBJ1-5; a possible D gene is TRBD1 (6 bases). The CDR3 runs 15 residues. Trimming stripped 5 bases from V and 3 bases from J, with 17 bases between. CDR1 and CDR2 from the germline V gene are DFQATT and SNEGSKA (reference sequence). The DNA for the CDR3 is TGCAGTGCTCAACAGGGCGTAGCCCCCAATCAGCCCCAGCATTTT. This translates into CSAQQGVAPNQPQHF.

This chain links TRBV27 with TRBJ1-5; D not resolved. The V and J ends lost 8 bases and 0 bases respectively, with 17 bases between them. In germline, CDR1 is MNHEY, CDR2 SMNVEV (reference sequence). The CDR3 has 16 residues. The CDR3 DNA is TGTGCCAGCGCCCTTAGCCCTCAAATTAGCAATCAGCCCCAGCATTTT. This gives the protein CASALSPQISNQPQHF.

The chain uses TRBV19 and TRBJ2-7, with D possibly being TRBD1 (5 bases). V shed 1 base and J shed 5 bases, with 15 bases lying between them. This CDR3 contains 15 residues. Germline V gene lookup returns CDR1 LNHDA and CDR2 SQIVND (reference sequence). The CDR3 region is CASSIGGLYRNEQYF. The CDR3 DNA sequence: TGTGCCAGTAGTATAGGGGGCCTCTACCGGAACGAGCAGTACTTC.

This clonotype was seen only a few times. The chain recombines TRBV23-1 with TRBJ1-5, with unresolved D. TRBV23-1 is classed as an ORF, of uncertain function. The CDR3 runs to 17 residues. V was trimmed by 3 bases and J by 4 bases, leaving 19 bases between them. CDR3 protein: CASSQRPARGFNQPQHF. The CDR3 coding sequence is TGCGCCAGCAGTCAGAGACCGGCTCGAGGATTTAATCAGCCCCAGCATTTT.

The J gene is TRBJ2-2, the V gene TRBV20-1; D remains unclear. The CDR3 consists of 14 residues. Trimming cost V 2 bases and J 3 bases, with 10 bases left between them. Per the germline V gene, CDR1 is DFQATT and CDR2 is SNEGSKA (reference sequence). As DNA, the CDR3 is TGCAGTGCTAGAAGTCAAAGGGACACCGGGGAGCTGTTTTTT. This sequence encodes CSARSQRDTGELFF.

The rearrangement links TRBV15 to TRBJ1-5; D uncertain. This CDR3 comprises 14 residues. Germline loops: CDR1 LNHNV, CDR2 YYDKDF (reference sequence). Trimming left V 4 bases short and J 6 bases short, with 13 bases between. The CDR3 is CATSTLWKGQPQHF. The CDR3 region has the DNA TGTGCCACCAGCACGCTTTGGAAGGGTCAGCCCCAGCATTTT.

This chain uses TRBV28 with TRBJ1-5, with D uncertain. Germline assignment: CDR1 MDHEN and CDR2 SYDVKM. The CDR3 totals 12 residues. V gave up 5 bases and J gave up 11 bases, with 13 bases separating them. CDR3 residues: CASSPSTLTQHF. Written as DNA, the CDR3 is TGTGCCAGCAGTCCCTCCACGTTGACCCAGCATTTT. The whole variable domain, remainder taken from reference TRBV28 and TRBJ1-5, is DVKVTQSSRYLVKRTGEKVFLECVQDMDHENMFWYRQDPGLGLRLIYFSYDVKMKEKGDIPEGYSVSREKKERFSLILESASTNQTSMYLCASSPSTLTQHFGDGTRLSIL.

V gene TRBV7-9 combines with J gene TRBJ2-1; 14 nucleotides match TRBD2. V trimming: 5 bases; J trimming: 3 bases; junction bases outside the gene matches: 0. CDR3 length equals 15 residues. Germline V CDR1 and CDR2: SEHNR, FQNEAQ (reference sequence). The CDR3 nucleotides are TGTGCCAGCAGCGGGACTAGCGGGGGCTACAATGAGCAGTTCTTC. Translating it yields CASSGTSGGYNEQFF.

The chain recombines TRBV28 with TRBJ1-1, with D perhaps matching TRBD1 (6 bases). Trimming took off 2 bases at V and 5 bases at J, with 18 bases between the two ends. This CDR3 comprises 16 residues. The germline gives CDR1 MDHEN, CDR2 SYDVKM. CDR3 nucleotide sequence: TGTGCCAGCAGTTTAGGGACACAATCCCCGGGGACTGAAGCTTTCTTT. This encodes CASSLGTQSPGTEAFF.

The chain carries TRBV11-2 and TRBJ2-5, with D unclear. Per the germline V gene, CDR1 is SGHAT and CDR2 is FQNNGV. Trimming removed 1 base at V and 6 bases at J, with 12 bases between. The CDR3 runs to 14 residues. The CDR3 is CASSLGGVDQTQYF. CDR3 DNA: TGTGCCAGCAGCTTAGGTGGGGTGGATCAGACCCAGTACTTC.

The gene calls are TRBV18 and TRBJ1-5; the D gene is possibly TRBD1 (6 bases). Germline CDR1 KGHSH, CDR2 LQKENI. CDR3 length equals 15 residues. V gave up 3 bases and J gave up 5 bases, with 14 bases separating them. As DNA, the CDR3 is TGTGCCAGCTCACCCCCCGGGACAATCGATCAGCCCCAGCATTTT. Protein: CASSPPGTIDQPQHF.

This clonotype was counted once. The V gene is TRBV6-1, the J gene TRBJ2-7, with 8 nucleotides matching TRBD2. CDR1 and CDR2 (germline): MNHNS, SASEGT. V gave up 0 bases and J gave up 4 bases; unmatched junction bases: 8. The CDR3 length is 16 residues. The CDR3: CASSEARTGGKYEQYF. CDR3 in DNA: TGTGCCAGCAGTGAAGCGCGTACGGGGGGGAAATACGAGCAGTACTTC.

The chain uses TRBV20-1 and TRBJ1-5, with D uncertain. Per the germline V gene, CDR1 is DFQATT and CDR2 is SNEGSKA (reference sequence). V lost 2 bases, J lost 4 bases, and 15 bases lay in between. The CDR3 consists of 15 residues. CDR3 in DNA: TGCAGTGCTAGATCCGCGGGAGCACTTAATCAGCCCCAGCATTTT. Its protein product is CSARSAGALNQPQHF.

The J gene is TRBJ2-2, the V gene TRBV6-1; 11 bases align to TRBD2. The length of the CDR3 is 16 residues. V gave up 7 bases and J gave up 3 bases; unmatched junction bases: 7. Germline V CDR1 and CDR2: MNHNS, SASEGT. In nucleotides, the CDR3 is TGTGCCAGCACCAGAAGGGGACTAGCGGACACCGGGGAGCTGTTTTTT. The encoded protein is CASTRRGLADTGELFF.

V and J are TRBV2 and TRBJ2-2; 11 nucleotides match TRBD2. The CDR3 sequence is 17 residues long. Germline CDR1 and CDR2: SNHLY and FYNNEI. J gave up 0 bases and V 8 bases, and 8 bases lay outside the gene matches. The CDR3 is CASGLYSGGANTGELFF. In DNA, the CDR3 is TGTGCCAGCGGACTTTATAGCGGGGGGGCGAACACCGGGGAGCTGTTTTTT.

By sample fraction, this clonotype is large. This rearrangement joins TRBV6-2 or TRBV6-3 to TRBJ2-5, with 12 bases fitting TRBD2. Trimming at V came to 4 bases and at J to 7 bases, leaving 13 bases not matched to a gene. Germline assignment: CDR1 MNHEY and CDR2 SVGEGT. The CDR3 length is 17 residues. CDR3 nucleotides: TGTGCCAGCAGTTCCGAGACTAGCGGGAGTATTACAGGGACCCAGTACTTC. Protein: CASSSETSGSITGTQYF.

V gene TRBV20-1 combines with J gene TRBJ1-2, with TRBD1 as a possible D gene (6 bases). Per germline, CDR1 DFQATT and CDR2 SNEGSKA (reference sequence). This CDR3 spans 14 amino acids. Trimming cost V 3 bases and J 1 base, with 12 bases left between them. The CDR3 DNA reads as TGCAGTGCTAGGCCGGACAGTTTTAACTATGGCTACACCTTC. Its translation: CSARPDSFNYGYTF.